Below are 18 T cell receptor beta chains sequenced from a single sample in a study of OX40 agonist ivuxolimab in advanced cancers. TCRdb's copy holds only in-frame clones and misses some; the assay was immunoSEQ multiplex PCR. The sample lists about 64,000 clones; 88% were seen once. The source material was CD4+ or CD8+ T cells sorted from blood, sampled in a trial of the OX40 agonist ivuxolimab. The receptors shown here come from an adult with an advanced solid tumor such as melanoma, head and neck, liver or kidney cancer.

The chain is built from TRBV15 and TRBJ2-1; D unclear. The V end was cut by 0 bases, the J end by 0 bases, with 12 bases between. Per germline, CDR1 LNHNV and CDR2 YYDKDF (reference sequence). This CDR3 is 17 amino acids long. The CDR3 nucleotides are TGTGCCACCAGCAGAGATAGCAGGACGGACTCCTACAATGAGCAGTTCTTC. Translated: CATSRDSRTDSYNEQFF.

The gene calls are TRBV2 and TRBJ1-5; 10 bases line up with TRBD1. The CDR3 runs 13 residues. J was trimmed by 6 bases and V by 7 bases; bases with no gene match: 3. In germline, CDR1 is SNHLY, CDR2 FYNNEI. The CDR3 DNA reads TGTGCCAGCACTGGGACAGGGGTTCAGCCCCAGCATTTT. This gives the protein CASTGTGVQPQHF.

The V call is TRBV19, the J call TRBJ2-2; a weak D match, TRBD2 (6 bases). With 2 bases removed from V and 1 base from J, the gap between germline ends came to 14 bases. Per the germline V gene, CDR1 is LNHDA and CDR2 is SQIVND (reference sequence). The length of the CDR3 is 17 residues. The CDR3 protein is CASSILRRAVNTGELFF. The CDR3 bases are TGTGCCAGTAGTATACTCCGGAGGGCTGTGAACACCGGGGAGCTGTTTTTT.

This chain joins TRBV27 and TRBJ1-5; weak D call: TRBD1 (5 bases). The V end was cut by 6 bases, the J end by 6 bases, with 12 bases between. The CDR3 spans 13 residues. Germline V gives CDR1 MNHEY, CDR2 SMNVEV (reference sequence). CDR3 residues: CASSQGYGQPQHF. The DNA for the CDR3 is TGTGCCAGCAGCCAGGGTTACGGTCAGCCCCAGCATTTT.

V and J are TRBV6-5 and TRBJ1-1; 7 nucleotides align to TRBD1. Germline trimming cut 5 bases from V and 0 bases from J; bases unmatched to any gene: 3. From germline, CDR1 is MNHEY and CDR2 SVGAGI. The CDR3 runs 14 residues. CDR3 nucleotides: TGTGCCAGCAGTCACGACAGGGTGAACACTGAAGCTTTCTTT. This encodes CASSHDRVNTEAFF.

This chain joins TRBV4-1 and TRBJ1-2; weak D call: TRBD1 (6 bases). The CDR3 spans 13 residues. CDR1 MGHRA and CDR2 YSYEKL come from the germline V gene. V lost 0 bases and J 13 bases, leaving 15 bases between the germline ends. The CDR3 bases are TGCGCCAGCAGCCAAGACCCGGGACACGCCTTCACCTTC. Its translation is CASSQDPGHAFTF.

V usage is TRBV18 and J usage is TRBJ2-7; D ambiguous. Germline V CDR1 and CDR2: KGHSH, LQKENI. The CDR3 loop spans 13 amino acids. V shed 2 bases and J shed 4 bases, with 9 bases lying between them. The CDR3 reads CASSPSQIYEQYF. CDR3 bases: TGTGCCAGCTCACCAAGTCAGATATACGAGCAGTACTTC.

The gene calls are TRBV6-5 and TRBJ1-6, with a weak D call TRBD1 (5 bases). The V end lost 0 bases, the J end lost 13 bases, and 10 bases lay between the germline ends. There are 13 residues in the CDR3. Germline values: CDR1 MNHEY, CDR2 SVGAGI. The CDR3 DNA reads TGTGCCAGCAGTTACTCGACCCGGGGCCCCCTCCACTTT. Its translation: CASSYSTRGPLHF.

There are a few counts of this clone. V usage is TRBV11-2 and J usage is TRBJ2-5; D is possibly TRBD2 (6 bases). Deletions cut 3 bases from V and 5 bases from J, with 16 bases between. From germline, CDR1 is SGHAT and CDR2 FQNNGV. The CDR3 loop spans 15 amino acids. Written as DNA, the CDR3 is TGTGCCAGCAGCTTGCTCCCCGGGAGATCGGAGACCCAGTACTTC. This translates into CASSLLPGRSETQYF.

The chain employs TRBV6-5 and TRBJ1-1, with TRBD1 as a possible D gene (5 bases). V shed 5 bases and J shed 0 bases, with 13 bases lying between them. Germline CDR1 and CDR2: MNHEY and SVGAGI. This CDR3 region has 15 residues. The chain's CDR3 is CASSQTVGLNTEAFF. The CDR3 DNA is TGTGCCAGCAGTCAGACAGTTGGTCTGAACACTGAAGCTTTCTTT.

The chain joins TRBV7-2 to TRBJ1-1, with D hard to call. The germline V gene has CDR1 SGHTA and CDR2 FQGNSA. This CDR3 region has 13 residues. The V end was cut by 5 bases, the J end by 1 base, with 8 bases between. In DNA, the CDR3 is TGTGCCAGCAGCCGACGGGGGAACACTGAAGCTTTCTTT. Its translation: CASSRRGNTEAFF.

The V gene is TRBV15, the J gene TRBJ2-7, with TRBD2 identical over 7 bases. There are 14 residues in the CDR3. CDR1 and CDR2 (germline): LNHNV, YYDKDF (reference sequence). J was trimmed by 8 bases and V by 0 bases; bases with no gene match: 7. The CDR3 nucleotides read TGTGCCACCAGCAGAGACAGGGAGGGGCAGAAGCAGTACTTC. Translating gives CATSRDREGQKQYF.

The chain uses TRBV6-5 and TRBJ1-5, with TRBD1 matching 7 bases. J was trimmed by 5 bases and V by 6 bases; bases with no gene match: 7. In germline, CDR1 is MNHEY, CDR2 SVGAGI. This CDR3 comprises 14 residues. CDR3 in DNA: TGTGCCAGCAGACAGGGGCGCTGGGATCAGCCCCAGCATTTT. It translates to CASRQGRWDQPQHF.

V usage is TRBV6-4 and J usage is TRBJ2-5; D perhaps matches TRBD2 (6 bases). The end of the DNA aligns better with TRBJ2-7, so the J call may be wrong. This CDR3 spans 13 amino acids. CDR1 and CDR2 (germline): MRHNA, SNTAGT. The DNA of the CDR3 is TGTGCCAGCAGTTCCCAGGAGGGTTACGAGCAGTACTTC. This sequence encodes CASSSQEGYEQYF.

The chain combines TRBV19 with TRBJ2-1; D call uncertain. The CDR3 is made up of 15 amino acids. V shed 2 bases and J shed 1 base, with 9 bases lying between them. Germline values: CDR1 LNHDA, CDR2 SQIVND (reference sequence). CDR3 protein: CASSIKGTSYNEQFF. In DNA form, the CDR3 reads TGTGCCAGTAGTATAAAGGGCACGTCCTACAATGAGCAGTTCTTC.

This clone was observed many times. The rearrangement joins TRBV19 to TRBJ2-7, with D possibly being TRBD1 or TRBD2 (6 bases each). V lost 3 bases, J lost 3 bases, and 15 bases lay in between. The germline V gene has CDR1 LNHDA and CDR2 SQIVND (reference sequence). There are 15 residues in the CDR3. This CDR3 reads CASSMFGGLGYEQYF. The CDR3, as DNA: TGTGCCAGTAGTATGTTTGGGGGGCTTGGCTACGAGCAGTACTTC. The full variable domain, its missing parts supplied by reference TRBV19 and TRBJ2-7, is DGGITQSPKYLFRKEGQNVTLSCEQNLNHDAMYWYRQDPGQGLRLIYYSQIVNDFQKGDIAEGYSVSREKKESFPLTVTSAQKNPTAFYLCASSMFGGLGYEQYFGPGTRLTVT.

The rearrangement uses TRBV19 and TRBJ2-2, with 7 bases identical to TRBD2. From germline, CDR1 is LNHDA and CDR2 SQIVND (reference sequence). The CDR3 sequence is 14 residues long. Unmatched junction bases numbered 3, after V lost 2 bases and J lost 6 bases. CDR3 bases: TGTGCCAGTAGTATAACTAGCGAGGCCGGGGAGCTGTTTTTT. This codes for CASSITSEAGELFF.

This CDR3 is CASSNPTAHTGELFF. Written as DNA, the CDR3 is TGCGCCAGCAGCAATCCGACGGCCCACACCGGGGAGCTGTTTTTT. The chain carries TRBV5-1 and TRBJ2-2; no reliable D call. V was clipped by 4 bases and J by 3 bases, with 13 bases between them. The germline CDR1 and CDR2 sequences are SGHRS and YFSETQ. There are 15 residues in the CDR3.